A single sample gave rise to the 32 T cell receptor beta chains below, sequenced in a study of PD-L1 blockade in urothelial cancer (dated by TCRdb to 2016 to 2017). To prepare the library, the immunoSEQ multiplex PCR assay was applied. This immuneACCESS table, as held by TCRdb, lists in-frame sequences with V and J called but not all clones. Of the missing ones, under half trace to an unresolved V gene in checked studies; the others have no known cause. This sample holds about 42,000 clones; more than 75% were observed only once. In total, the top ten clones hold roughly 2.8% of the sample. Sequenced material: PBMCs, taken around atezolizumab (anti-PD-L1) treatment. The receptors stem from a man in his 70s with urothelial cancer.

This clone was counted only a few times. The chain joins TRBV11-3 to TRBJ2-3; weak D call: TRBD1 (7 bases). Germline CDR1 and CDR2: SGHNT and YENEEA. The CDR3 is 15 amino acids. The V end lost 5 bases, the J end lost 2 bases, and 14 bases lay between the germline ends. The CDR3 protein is CASSDDREDTDTQYF. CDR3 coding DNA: TGTGCCAGCAGCGATGACAGGGAGGACACAGATACGCAGTATTTT.

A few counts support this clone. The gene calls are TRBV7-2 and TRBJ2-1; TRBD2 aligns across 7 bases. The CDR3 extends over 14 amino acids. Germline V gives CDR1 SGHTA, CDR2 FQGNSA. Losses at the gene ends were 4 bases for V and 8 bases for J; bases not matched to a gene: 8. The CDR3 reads CASSSPTRGDEQFF. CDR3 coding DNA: TGTGCCAGCAGCTCGCCGACCCGGGGGGATGAGCAGTTCTTC.

The CDR3 nucleotides are TGCGCCAGCAGCCAAGACGGGGGGAACACCGGGGAGCTGTTTTTT. It codes for CASSQDGGNTGELFF. V gene TRBV4-1 combines with J gene TRBJ2-2, with TRBD2 as a possible D gene (6 bases). The CDR3 spans 15 residues. V shed 0 bases and J shed 1 base, with 6 bases lying between them. Germline lookup yields CDR1 MGHRA and CDR2 YSYEKL.

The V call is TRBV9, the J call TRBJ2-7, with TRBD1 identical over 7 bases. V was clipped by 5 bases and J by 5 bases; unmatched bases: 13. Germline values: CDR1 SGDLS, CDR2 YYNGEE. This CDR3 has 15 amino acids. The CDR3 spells CASSEGLDRAHEQYF. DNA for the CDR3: TGTGCCAGCAGTGAAGGTCTCGACAGGGCCCACGAGCAGTACTTC.

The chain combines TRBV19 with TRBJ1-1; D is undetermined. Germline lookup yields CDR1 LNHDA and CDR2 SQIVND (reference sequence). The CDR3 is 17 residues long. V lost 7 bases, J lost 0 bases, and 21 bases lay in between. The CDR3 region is CASTHSRAGNVNTEAFF. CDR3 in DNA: TGTGCCAGTACTCATTCAAGGGCGGGAAACGTGAACACTGAAGCTTTCTTT.

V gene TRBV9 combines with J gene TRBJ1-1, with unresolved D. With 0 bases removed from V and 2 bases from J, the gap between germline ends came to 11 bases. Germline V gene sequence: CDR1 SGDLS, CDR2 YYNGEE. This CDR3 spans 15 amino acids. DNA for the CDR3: TGTGCCAGCAGCGTAGCTCCAGTTGTAAACACTGAAGCTTTCTTT. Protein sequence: CASSVAPVVNTEAFF.

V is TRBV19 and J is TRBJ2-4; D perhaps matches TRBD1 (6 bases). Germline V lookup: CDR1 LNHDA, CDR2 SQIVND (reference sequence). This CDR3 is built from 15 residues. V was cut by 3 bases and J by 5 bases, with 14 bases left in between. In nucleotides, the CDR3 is TGTGCCAGTAGTATTACAGGGCACCAAGAAAACATTCAGTACTTC. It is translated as CASSITGHQENIQYF.

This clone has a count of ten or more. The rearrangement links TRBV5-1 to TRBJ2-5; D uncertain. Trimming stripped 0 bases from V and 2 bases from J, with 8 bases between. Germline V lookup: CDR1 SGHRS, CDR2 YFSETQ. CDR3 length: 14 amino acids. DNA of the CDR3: TGCGCCAGCAGCTTGGATACACCTCAAGAGACCCAGTACTTC. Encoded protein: CASSLDTPQETQYF. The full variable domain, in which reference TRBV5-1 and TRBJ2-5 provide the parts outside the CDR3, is KAGVTQTPRYLIKTRGQQVTLSCSPISGHRSVSWYQQTPGQGLQFLFEYFSETQRNKGNFPGRFSGRQFSNSRSEMNVSTLELGDSALYLCASSLDTPQETQYFGPGTRLLVL.

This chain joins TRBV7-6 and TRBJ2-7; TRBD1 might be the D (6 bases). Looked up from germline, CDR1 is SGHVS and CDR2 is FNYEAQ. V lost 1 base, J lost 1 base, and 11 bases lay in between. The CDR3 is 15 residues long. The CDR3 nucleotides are TGTGCCAGCAGCTTAGAGGGGGACCAGTCCTACGAGCAGTACTTC. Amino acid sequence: CASSLEGDQSYEQYF.

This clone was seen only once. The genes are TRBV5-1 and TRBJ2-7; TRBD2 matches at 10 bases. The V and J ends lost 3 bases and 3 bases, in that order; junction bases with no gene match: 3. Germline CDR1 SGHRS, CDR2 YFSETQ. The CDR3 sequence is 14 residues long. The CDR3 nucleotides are TGCGCCAGCAGCTCTAGCGGGAGAAGCTACGAGCAGTACTTC. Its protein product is CASSSSGRSYEQYF.

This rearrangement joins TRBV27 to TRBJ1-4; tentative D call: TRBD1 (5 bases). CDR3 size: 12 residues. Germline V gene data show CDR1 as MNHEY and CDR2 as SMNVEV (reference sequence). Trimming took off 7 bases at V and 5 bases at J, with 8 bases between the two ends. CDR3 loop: CASKRGNEKLFF. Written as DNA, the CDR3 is TGTGCCAGCAAACGGGGGAATGAAAAACTGTTTTTT.

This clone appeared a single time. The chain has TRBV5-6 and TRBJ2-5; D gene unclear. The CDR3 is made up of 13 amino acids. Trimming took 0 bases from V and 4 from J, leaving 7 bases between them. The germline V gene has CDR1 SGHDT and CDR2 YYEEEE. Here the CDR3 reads CASSLGHGETQYF. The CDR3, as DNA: TGTGCCAGCAGCTTGGGCCACGGAGAGACCCAGTACTTC.

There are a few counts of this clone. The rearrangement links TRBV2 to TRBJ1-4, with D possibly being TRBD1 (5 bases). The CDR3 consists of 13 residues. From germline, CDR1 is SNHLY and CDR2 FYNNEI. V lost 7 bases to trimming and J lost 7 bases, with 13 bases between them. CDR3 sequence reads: CASIGGKGEKLFF. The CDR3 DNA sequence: TGTGCCAGCATCGGGGGGAAGGGTGAAAAACTGTTTTTT.

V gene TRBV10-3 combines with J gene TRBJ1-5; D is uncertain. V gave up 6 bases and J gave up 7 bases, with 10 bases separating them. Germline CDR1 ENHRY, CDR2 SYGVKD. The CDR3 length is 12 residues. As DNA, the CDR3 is TGTGCCATCAGGGACTTTGACCAGCCCCAGCATTTT. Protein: CAIRDFDQPQHF.

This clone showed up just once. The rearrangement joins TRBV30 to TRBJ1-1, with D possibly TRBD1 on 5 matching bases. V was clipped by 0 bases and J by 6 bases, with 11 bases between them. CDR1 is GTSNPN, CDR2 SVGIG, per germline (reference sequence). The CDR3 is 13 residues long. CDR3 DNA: TGTGCCTGGAGTGTACAGTGGGGCGCTGAAGCTTTCTTT. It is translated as CAWSVQWGAEAFF. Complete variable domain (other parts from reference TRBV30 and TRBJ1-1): SQTIHQWPATLVQPVGSPLSLECTVEGTSNPNLYWYRQAAGRGLQLLFYSVGIGQISSEVPQNLSASRPQDRQFILSSKKLLLSDSGFYLCAWSVQWGAEAFFGQGTRLTVV.

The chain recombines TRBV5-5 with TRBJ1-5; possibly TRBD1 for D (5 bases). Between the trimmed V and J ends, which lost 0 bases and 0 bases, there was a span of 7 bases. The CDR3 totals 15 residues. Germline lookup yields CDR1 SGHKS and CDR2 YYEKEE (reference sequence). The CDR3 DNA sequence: TGTGCCAGCAGCTTGGCGACAGATAGCAATCAGCCCCAGCATTTT. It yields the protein CASSLATDSNQPQHF.

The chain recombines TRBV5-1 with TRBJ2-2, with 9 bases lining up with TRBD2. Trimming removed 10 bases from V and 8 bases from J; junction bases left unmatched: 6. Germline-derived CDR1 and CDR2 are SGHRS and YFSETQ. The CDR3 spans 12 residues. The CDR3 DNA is TGCGCCTACCGTAGCGGGAGTGGGGAGCTGTTTTTT. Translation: CAYRSGSGELFF.

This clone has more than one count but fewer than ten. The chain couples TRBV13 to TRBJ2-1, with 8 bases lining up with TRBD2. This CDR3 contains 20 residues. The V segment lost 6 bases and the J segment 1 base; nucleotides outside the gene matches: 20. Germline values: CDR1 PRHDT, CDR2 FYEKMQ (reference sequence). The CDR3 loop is CASSSLRVAGTERSYNEQFF. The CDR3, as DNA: TGTGCCAGCAGTTCCCTTCGAGTAGCGGGGACTGAGAGATCCTACAATGAGCAGTTCTTC.

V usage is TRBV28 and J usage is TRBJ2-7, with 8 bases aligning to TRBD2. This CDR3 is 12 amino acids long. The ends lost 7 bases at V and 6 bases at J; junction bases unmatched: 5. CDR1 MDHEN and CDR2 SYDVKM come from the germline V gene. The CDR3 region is CASTPGLAEQYF. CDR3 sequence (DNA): TGTGCCAGCACACCCGGACTAGCCGAGCAGTACTTC.

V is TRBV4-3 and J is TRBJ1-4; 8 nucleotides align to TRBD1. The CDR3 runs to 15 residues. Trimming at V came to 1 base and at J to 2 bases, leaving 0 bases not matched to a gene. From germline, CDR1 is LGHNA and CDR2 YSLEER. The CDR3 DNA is TGCGCCAGCAGCCAAGGACAGGGGACTAATGAAAAACTGTTTTTT. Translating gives CASSQGQGTNEKLFF.

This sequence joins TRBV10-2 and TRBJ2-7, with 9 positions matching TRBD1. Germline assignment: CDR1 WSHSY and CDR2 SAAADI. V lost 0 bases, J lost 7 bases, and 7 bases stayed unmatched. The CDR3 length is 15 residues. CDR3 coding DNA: TGCGCCAGCAGTGAGTCCGGGACAGGGTTTGCTGAGCAGTACTTC. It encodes CASSESGTGFAEQYF.

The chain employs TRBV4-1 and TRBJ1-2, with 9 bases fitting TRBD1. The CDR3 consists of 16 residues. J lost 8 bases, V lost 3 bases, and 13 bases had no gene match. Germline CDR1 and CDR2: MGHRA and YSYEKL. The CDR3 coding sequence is TGCGCCAGCAGCCACGCACGGGACAGGGAGCTCTACGGCTACACCTTC. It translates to CASSHARDRELYGYTF.

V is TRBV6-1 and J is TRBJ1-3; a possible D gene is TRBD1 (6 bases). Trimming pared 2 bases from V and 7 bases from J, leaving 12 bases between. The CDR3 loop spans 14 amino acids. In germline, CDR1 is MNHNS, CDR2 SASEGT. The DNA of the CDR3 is TGTGCCAGCAGTGAAAATCTCCAGGGGAACACCATATATTTT. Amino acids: CASSENLQGNTIYF.

The CDR3: CASSPWDSSWNTIYF. The CDR3 DNA reads as TGTGCCAGCAGCCCTTGGGACAGCTCTTGGAACACCATATATTTT. J is TRBJ1-3 and V is TRBV9, with 7 bases lining up with TRBD1. After removal of 4 bases from V and 7 bases from J, the junction contained 11 bases not matched to a gene. The CDR3 runs 15 residues. Germline loops: CDR1 SGDLS, CDR2 YYNGEE.

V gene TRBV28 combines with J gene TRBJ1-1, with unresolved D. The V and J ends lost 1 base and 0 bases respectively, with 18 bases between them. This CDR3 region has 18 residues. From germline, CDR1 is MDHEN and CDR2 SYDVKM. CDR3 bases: TGTGCCAGCAGTTTATCCCTATTATCATATAGCATGAACACTGAAGCTTTCTTT. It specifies CASSLSLLSYSMNTEAFF.

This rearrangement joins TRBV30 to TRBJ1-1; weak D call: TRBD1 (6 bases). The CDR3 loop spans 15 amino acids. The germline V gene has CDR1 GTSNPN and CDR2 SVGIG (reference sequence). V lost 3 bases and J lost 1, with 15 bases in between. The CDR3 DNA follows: TGTGCCTGGAGGCGTAGGGGGGGACAGAACACTGAAGCTTTCTTT. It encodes CAWRRRGGQNTEAFF.

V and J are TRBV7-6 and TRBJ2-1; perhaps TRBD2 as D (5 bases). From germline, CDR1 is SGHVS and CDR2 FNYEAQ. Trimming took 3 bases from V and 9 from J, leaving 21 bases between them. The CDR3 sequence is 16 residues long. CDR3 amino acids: CASSLEEVGTLGEQFF. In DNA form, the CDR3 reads TGTGCCAGCAGCTTGGAGGAGGTGGGAACCTTGGGTGAGCAGTTCTTC.

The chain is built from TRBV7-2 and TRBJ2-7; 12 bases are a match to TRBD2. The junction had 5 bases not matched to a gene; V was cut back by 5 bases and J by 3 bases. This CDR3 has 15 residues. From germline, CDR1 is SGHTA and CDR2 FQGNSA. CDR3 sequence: CASSTGTSGLYEQYF. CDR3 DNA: TGTGCCAGCAGCACCGGGACTAGCGGGCTCTACGAGCAGTACTTC.

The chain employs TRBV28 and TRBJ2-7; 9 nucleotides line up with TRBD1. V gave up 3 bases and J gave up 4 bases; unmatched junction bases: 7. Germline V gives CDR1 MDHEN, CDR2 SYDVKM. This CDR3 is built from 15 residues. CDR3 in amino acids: CASSLRTGVLYEQYF. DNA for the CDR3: TGTGCCAGCAGTTTGAGGACAGGGGTATTATACGAGCAGTACTTC.

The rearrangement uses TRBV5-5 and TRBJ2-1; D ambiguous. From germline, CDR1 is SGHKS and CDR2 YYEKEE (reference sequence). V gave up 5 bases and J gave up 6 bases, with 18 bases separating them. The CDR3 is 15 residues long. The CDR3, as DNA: TGTGCCAGCAGTCTGACTGGTCAGATGGTCAATGAGCAGTTCTTC. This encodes CASSLTGQMVNEQFF.

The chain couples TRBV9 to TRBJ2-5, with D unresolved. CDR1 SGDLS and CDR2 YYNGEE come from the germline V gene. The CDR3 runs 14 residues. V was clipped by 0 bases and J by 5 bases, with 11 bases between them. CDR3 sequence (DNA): TGTGCCAGCAGCGTAGCTACCGGGTGGGAGACCCAGTACTTC. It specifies CASSVATGWETQYF.

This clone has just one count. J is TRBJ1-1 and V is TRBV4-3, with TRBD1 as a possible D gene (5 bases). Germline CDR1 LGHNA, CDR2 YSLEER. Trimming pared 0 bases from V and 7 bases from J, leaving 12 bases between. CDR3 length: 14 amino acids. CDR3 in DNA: TGCGCCAGCAGCCAAGATTTATCGACAGTTGAAGCTTTCTTT. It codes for CASSQDLSTVEAFF.